This T cell receptor beta chain appears in the sequencing data of a study of CD8 T cells in ankylosing spondylitis. TCRdb re-derived calls from the 5' RACE reads in MiXCR, one entry per CDR3 protein. The table records under 300,000 distinct CDR3 sequences, around 10% of them present only once. The table lists this clonotype with many counts. This CDR3 comprises 14 residues. Trimming stripped 4 bases from V and 3 bases from J, with 10 bases between. Germline CDR1 and CDR2: SNHLY and FYNNEI. The sequenced sample was blood, either unsorted or a sorted T cell fraction (not recorded which). The TCR sequence derives from a male donor with ankylosing spondylitis or in good health (not recorded which). The V and J genes are TRBV2 and TRBJ1-5; D unresolved. The CDR3 DNA sequence: TGTGCCAGCAGTGGGTGGGCGGTCAATCAGCCCCAGCATTTT. Translation: CASSGWAVNQPQHF.